This is a list of T cell receptor beta chains from one sample in a study of graft-versus-host responses after intestinal transplantation. TCRdb keeps only in-frame clones here, not all; method: immunoSEQ multiplex PCR. The table lists about 41,000 clones, 90% to 95% of them singletons. No antigens are known for them. The specimen was unstimulated CD8+ T cells sorted from spleen or lymph node cells, collected before transplant. The receptor source for this set is a human donor who was the organ donor for an intestinal transplant. Both conserved end residues are part of each CDR3. Each record gives: CDR3 DNA, CDR3 protein, clone size, J gene, V gene, CDR3 length, D gene. D genes are given only for firm matches. Clone size is not always given. Where it is, it says once, few, many or a class for expanded clones.

TGCGCCAGCAGTGAGACAGGGAAGATGACCTACGAGCAGTACTTC,CASSETGKMTYEQYF,.,TRBJ2-7,TRBV10-2,15,.
TGTGCCAGCAACCCTCCGGGTTCGACCCAGTACTTC,CASNPPGSTQYF,.,TRBJ2-5,TRBV6-5,12,.
TGTGCCAGCAGGAGGGGGGGTTCCTACGAGCAGTACTTC,CASRRGGSYEQYF,.,TRBJ2-7,TRBV11-1,13,.
TGTGCCAGCAGCCGGACCGGTGCGTCCTACAATGAGCAGTTCTTC,CASSRTGASYNEQFF,.,TRBJ2-1,TRBV5-8,15,.
TGTGCCAGCAGTTTTGGGCAGAAGGAAGGCTACACCTTC,CASSFGQKEGYTF,.,TRBJ1-2,TRBV27,13,.
TGTGCCAGCTCAGATGGGACAGGCATTTACAATGAGCAGTTCTTC,CASSDGTGIYNEQFF,.,TRBJ2-1,TRBV18,15,TRBD1
TGCGCCAGCAGCCCAACAGGGGAGAACACTGAAGCTTTCTTT,CASSPTGENTEAFF,.,TRBJ1-1,TRBV5-1,14,TRBD1
TGCGCCAGCAGCCAAGATGGGGGTTTGGCCCCTGGAAACACCATATATTTT,CASSQDGGLAPGNTIYF,.,TRBJ1-3,TRBV4-1,17,.
TGTGCCAGCAGCCCCAATCCGGGACACCCGGGCTACACCTTC,CASSPNPGHPGYTF,.,TRBJ1-2,TRBV7-8,14,.
TGTGCCAGCAGCCAAGAATCCTTAGACAGGGGGGGGGATGAGCAGTTCTTC,CASSQESLDRGGDEQFF,.,TRBJ2-1,TRBV14,17,TRBD1
TGTGCCAGCAGCTTAGAGTCCACTATGTGGAATGAGCAGTTCTTC,CASSLESTMWNEQFF,.,TRBJ2-1,TRBV11-2,15,.
TGTGCCAGCAGCTTGCCCGCACGGAGGGGAAGTTACGAGCAGTACTTC,CASSLPARRGSYEQYF,once,TRBJ2-7,TRBV5-5,16,.
TGTGCCAGCAGCTTAGGACTAGCGGGGGGAATGTACCAAGAGACCCAGTACTTC,CASSLGLAGGMYQETQYF,.,TRBJ2-5,TRBV7-3,18,TRBD2
TGTGCCAGCCCAACTAAACAGGGACCCCCTAAAGAGACCCAGTACTTC,CASPTKQGPPKETQYF,.,TRBJ2-5,TRBV6-4,16,.
TGTGCCAGCAGCTTAAGTACCATGAATGAGCAGTACTTC,CASSLSTMNEQYF,.,TRBJ2-7,TRBV7-9,13,.
TGTGCCAGCAGTACATACACAGGCCTCCAAGAGACCCAGTACTTC,CASSTYTGLQETQYF,.,TRBJ2-5,TRBV27,15,.
TGTGCCAGCAGCCAAGACCCTCGAGCGGGGCCCACCTACGAGCAGTACTTC,CASSQDPRAGPTYEQYF,.,TRBJ2-7,TRBV14,17,TRBD2
TGCGCCAGCAGCCACGCCTGGATCGAGGATGAGCAGTTCTTC,CASSHAWIEDEQFF,.,TRBJ2-1,TRBV5-1,14,.
TGCGCCAGCAGCCAAGACCCAGGGGAGAATGGCTACACCTTC,CASSQDPGENGYTF,.,TRBJ1-2,TRBV4-1,14,.
TGTGCCAGCAGTTCCGGACGGTCCTCCTACAATGAGCAGTTCTTC,CASSSGRSSYNEQFF,.,TRBJ2-1,TRBV11-1,15,.
TGTGCCAGCAGCAATTACGGACTAGCGCACACAGATACGCAGTATTTT,CASSNYGLAHTDTQYF,.,TRBJ2-3,TRBV7-6,16,TRBD2
TGTGCCATCAGTGGACCGGGAGACCAAGAGACCCAGTACTTC,CAISGPGDQETQYF,.,TRBJ2-5,TRBV10-3,14,.
TGTGCCAGCAGTTATGCACCGACCCAGTACTTC,CASSYAPTQYF,.,TRBJ2-5,TRBV6-6,11,.
TGTGCCAGCAGTAAATTAGTGTGGCAGCCCCAGCATTTT,CASSKLVWQPQHF,.,TRBJ1-5,TRBV6-1,13,.